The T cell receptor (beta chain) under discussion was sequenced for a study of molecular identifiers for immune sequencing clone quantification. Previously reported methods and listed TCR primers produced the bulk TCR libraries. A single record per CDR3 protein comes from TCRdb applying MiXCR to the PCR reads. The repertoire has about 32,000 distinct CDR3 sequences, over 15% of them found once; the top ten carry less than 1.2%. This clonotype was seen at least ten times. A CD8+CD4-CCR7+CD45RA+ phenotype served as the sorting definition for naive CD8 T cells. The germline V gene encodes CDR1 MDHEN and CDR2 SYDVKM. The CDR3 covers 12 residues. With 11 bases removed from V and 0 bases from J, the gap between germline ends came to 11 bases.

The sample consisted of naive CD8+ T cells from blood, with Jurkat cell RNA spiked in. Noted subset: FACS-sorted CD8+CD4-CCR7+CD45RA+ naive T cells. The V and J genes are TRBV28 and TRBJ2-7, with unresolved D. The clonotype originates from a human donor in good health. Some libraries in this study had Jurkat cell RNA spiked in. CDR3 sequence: CAGAPSSYEQYF. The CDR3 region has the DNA TGTGCCGGCGCCCCGAGCTCCTACGAGCAGTACTTC.